The clone carrying this TCR beta chain has ten or more counts. Germline lookup yields CDR1 MNHNS and CDR2 SASEGT. The CDR3 has 14 amino acids. Trimming stripped 6 bases from V and 2 bases from J, with 13 bases between. TCR beta CDR3 regions were amplified from RNA. Primed by the HTBI set, a first-round RT-PCR was run on the TCR CDR3. TCRdb re-derived calls from the multiplex PCR reads in MiXCR, one entry per CDR3 protein. The sample includes hundreds of thousands of distinct CDR3 sequences, 14% to 15% of them seen just once. The data were obtained in a study of T cells in Graves' hyperthyroidism and ophthalmopathy.

The chain is built from TRBV6-1 and TRBJ1-1, with D perhaps matching TRBD1 (5 bases). The sequence was collected from a man aged 18 to 30 with Graves' ophthalmopathy. What was sequenced was blood. CDR3 sequence (DNA): TGTGCCAGCAGGAGGGGAACGGGTAACACTGAAGCTTTCTTT. This translates into CASRRGTGNTEAFF.